This T cell receptor beta chain was profiled in a study of blood T cell repertoires in COVID-19 (TCRdb year 2020). Describing the broader study: Samples from collaborators originated in the United States, Italy and Spain and spanned both the acute and convalescent phases of COVID-19. The material from the prospective study consisted of cDNA or gDNA derived from T cells, B-cell-depleted T cells, or PBMCs. Subjects who had been exposed to COVID-19, were actively infected with it, or had recovered from it provided the deeply sampled blood TCRbeta repertoires that made up the dataset. A freely available public database, intended as a resource for researchers studying the immune response to SARS-CoV-2, is where the repertoires were released. Samples came from the ongoing ImmuneRACE study (first 160 participants) plus 1,254 subjects from 6 global collaborators. Sample metadata almost always included a de-identified subject ID, COVID-19 status, age in years and sex. Where available, HLA class I and class II types were obtained from metadata supplied by the sample provider rather than from assay-based typing.

TCRbeta CDR3 regions were amplified from genomic DNA using the immunoSEQ Assay, a bias-controlled multiplex PCR. The source study handled its data this way. The number of nucleated cells in each sample was estimated by amplification of reference gene primers within the assay. To quantify the absolute abundance of each unique TCRbeta CDR3 rearrangement, sequence reads were collapsed and filtered. For each sample, productive Simpson clonality was calculated by taking the square root of Simpson's diversity index across productive rearrangements. Drawn from immuneACCESS, this table holds only the in-frame rearrangements with V and J called that TCRdb kept. Clones are partly lost; checked studies trace under half to an unresolved V gene and leave the rest unexplained. The V and J calls and clone size come from that table; D and trimming were worked out from the DNA. The sample has about 260,000 clones on record, 80% to 85% of them singletons. The top ten hold 4% to 5% of the sample.

Each collaborating institution followed its own protocols to collect whole blood in K2EDTA tubes. Collaborator samples were shipped for TCRbeta analysis as frozen whole blood, isolated PBMCs, or DNA extracted from either sample type. In the case of this clone: Its cognate antigen has yet to be identified. No much larger clonotype is one base removed from it; base qualities were not supplied.

Beyond this particular receptor, the publication reports: Clinical and demographic metadata were provided uncurated, with the amount varying by source and participant.

Compared with germline, V lacks 1 base and J lacks 7 bases; bases without a gene match: 4. In the germline V gene, CDR1 corresponds to SQVTM and CDR2 to ANQGSEA. Reading from cysteine to phenylalanine, the CDR3 counts 13 amino acids. The sequence is cut down to CDR3 DNA, 39 bases in frame from base 1. The material sequenced was peripheral blood. This clonotype was obtained from a man aged 55 to 69 with acute or convalescent COVID-19. The rearranged chain carries TRBV29-1 and TRBJ1-2; the central 9 bases match TRBD1. The nucleotide sequence is TGCAGCGTTGAAGGGACAGGGGTGTTTGGCTACACCTTC. Its translation is CSVEGTGVFGYTF.